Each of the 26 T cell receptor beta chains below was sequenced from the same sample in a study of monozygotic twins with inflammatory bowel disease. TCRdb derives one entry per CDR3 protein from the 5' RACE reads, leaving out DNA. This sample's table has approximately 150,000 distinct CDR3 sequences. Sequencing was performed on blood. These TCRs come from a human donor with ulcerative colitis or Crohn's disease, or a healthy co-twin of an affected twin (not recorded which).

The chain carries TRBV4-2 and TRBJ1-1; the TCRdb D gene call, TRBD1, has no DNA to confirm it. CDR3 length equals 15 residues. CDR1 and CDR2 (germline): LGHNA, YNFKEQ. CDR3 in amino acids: CASSQPGTLNTEAFF.

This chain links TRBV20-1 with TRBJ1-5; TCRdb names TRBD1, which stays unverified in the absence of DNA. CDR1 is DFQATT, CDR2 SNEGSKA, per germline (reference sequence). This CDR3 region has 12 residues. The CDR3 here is CSAIQGNQPQHF.

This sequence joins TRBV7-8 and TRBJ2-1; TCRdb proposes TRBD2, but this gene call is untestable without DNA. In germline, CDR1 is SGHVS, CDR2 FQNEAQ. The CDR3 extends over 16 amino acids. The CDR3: CASSSPMGLALWEQFF.

This CDR3 is CSVRGQGADTEAFF. The chain recombines TRBV29-1 with TRBJ1-1; the D call of TRBD1 rests on TCRdb alone, since no DNA is present to check it. Germline-derived CDR1 and CDR2 are SQVTM and ANQGSEA. CDR3 length equals 14 residues.

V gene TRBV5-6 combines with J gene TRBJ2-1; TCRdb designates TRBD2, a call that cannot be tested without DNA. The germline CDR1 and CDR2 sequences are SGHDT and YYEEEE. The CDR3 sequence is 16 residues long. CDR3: CASSFVLAGADNEQFF.

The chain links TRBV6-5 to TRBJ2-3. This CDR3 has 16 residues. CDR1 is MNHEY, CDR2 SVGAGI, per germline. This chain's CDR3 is CASSYSGLPSTDTQYF.

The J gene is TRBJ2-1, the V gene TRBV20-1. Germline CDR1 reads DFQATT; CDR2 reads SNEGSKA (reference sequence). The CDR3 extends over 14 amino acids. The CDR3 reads CSARSGGSYNEQFF.

The CDR3 loop is CASSLTSGGGTDTQYF. The chain couples TRBV6-5 to TRBJ2-3; TCRdb names TRBD2, which stays unverified in the absence of DNA. The CDR3 length is 16 residues. Germline-derived CDR1 and CDR2 are MNHEY and SVGAGI.

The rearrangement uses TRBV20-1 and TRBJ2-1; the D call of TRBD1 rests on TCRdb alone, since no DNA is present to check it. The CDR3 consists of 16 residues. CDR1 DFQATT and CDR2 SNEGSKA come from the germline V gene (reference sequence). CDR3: CSATIPTNRNYNEQFF.

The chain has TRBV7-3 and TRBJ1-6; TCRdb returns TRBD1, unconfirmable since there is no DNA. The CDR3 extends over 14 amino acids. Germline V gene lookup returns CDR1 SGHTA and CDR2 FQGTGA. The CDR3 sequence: CASSAREYGSPLHF.

CDR3 protein: CASSDGVREKLFF. This chain connects TRBV6-1 to TRBJ1-4. CDR1 is MNHNS and CDR2 is SASEGT in the germline V gene. This CDR3 has 13 residues.

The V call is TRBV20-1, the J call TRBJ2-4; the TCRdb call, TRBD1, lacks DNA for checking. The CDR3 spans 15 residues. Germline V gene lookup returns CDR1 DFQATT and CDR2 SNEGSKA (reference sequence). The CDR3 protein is CSAHNPGQGGSIQYF.

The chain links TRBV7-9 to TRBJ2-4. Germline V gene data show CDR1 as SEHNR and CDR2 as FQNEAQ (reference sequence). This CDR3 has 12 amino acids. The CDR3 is CASSHNSNIQYF.

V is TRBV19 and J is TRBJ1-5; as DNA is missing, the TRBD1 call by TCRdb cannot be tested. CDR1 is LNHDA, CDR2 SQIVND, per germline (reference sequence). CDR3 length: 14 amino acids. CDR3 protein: CASSIRDSNQPQHF.

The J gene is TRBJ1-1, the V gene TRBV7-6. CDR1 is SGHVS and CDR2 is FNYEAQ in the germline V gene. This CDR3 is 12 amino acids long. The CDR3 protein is CASSRLDTEAFF.

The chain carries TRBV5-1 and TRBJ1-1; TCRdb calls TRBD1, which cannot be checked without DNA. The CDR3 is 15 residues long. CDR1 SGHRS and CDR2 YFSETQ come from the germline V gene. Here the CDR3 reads CASSLEGQGWTEAFF.

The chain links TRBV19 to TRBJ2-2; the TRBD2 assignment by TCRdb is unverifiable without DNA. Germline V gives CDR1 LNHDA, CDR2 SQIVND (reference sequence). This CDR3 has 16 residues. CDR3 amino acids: CASSETGGTNTGELFF. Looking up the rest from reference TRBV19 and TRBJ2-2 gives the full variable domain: DGGITQSPKYLFRKEGQNVTLSCEQNLNHDAMYWYRQDPGQGLRLIYYSQIVNDFQKGDIAEGYSVSREKKESFPLTVTSAQKNPTAFYLCASSETGGTNTGELFFGEGSRLTVL.

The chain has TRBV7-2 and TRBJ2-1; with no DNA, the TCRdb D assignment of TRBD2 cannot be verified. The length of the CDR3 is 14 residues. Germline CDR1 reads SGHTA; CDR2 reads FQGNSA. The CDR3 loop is CASSRSGSYNEQFF.

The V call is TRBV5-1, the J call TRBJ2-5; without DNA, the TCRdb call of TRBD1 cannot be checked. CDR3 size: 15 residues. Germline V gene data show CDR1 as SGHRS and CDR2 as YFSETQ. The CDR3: CASSLEGQNQETQYF.

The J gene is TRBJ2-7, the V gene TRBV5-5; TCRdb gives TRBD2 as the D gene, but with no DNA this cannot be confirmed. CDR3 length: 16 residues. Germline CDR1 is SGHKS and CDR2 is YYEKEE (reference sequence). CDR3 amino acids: CASSLSLGPSTYEQYF.

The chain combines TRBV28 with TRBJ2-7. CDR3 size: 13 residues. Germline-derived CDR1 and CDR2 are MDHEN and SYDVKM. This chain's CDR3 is CASSFGQPSEQYF.

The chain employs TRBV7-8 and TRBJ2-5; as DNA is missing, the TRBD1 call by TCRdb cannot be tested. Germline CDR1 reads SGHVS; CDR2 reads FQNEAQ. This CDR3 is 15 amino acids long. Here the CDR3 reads CASSLMGDIQETQYF.

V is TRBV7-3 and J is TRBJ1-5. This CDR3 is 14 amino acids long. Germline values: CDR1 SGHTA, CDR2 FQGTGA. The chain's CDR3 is CASSLRTENQPQHF.

CDR3 amino acids: CASSQGDTSYEQYF. The chain combines TRBV3-1 with TRBJ2-7. The CDR3 length is 14 residues. Germline V gene sequence: CDR1 LGHDT, CDR2 YNNKEL (reference sequence).

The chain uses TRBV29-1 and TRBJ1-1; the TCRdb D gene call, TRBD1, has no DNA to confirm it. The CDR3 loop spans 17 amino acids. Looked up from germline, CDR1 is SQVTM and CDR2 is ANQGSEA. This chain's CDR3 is CSVAGSPTGEFGTEAFF.

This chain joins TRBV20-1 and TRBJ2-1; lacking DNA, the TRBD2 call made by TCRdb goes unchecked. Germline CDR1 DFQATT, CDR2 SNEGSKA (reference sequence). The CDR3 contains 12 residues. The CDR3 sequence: CSALREGSEQFF.